This is a list of T cell receptor beta chains from one sample in a study of control samples from healthy donors and cancer patients. Assay: immunoSEQ multiplex PCR; the TCRdb copy retains only in-frame clones and omits some. The table records some 130,000 clones, roughly 86% of them present only once. Sequencing was done on a sample of PBMCs. The receptors were sampled from a man between 50 and 59 years old with head and neck cancer. CDR3s include the opening cysteine and the closing phenylalanine or tryptophan. Each record gives: clone size, D gene, J gene, V gene, CDR3 length, CDR3 protein, CDR3 DNA. A D gene is named only where the DNA matches it firmly. A clone size is listed for some rows: how often the clone was seen (once, few, many), or a class if it is expanded.

abundance: once
d_gene: TRBD2
j_gene: TRBJ2-1
v_gene: TRBV9
len: 17
CDR3aa: CASSVEGTSGTHREQFF
CDR3nt: TGTGCCAGCAGCGTAGAGGGGACTAGCGGGACCCACAGGGAGCAGTTCTTC

abundance: .
d_gene: .
j_gene: TRBJ1-1
v_gene: TRBV24-1
len: 13
CDR3aa: CATRKWDNTEAFF
CDR3nt: TGTGCCACCCGAAAGTGGGACAACACTGAAGCTTTCTTT

abundance: .
d_gene: .
j_gene: TRBJ2-3
v_gene: TRBV9
len: 14
CDR3aa: CASSGRSSTDTQYF
CDR3nt: TGTGCCAGCAGTGGTCGGTCCAGCACAGATACGCAGTATTTT

abundance: .
d_gene: TRBD1
j_gene: TRBJ2-2
v_gene: TRBV18
len: 15
CDR3aa: CASSPSDRETGELFF
CDR3nt: TGTGCCAGCTCACCCTCCGACAGGGAAACCGGGGAGCTGTTTTTT

abundance: once
d_gene: .
j_gene: TRBJ1-2
v_gene: TRBV4-1
len: 15
CDR3aa: CASSYGQPQGGGYTF
CDR3nt: TGCGCCAGCAGCTACGGACAGCCACAAGGAGGAGGCTACACCTTC

abundance: once
d_gene: TRBD2
j_gene: TRBJ2-1
v_gene: TRBV24-1
len: 17
CDR3aa: CATSDWANGGGYNEQFF
CDR3nt: TGTGCCACCAGTGATTGGGCGAATGGGGGGGGGTACAATGAGCAGTTCTTC

abundance: few
d_gene: .
j_gene: TRBJ2-7
v_gene: TRBV28
len: 13
CDR3aa: CASSQTGNYEQYF
CDR3nt: TGTGCCAGCAGTCAAACAGGGAACTACGAGCAGTACTTC

abundance: .
d_gene: .
j_gene: TRBJ1-2
v_gene: TRBV5-1
len: 14
CDR3aa: CASSPAAVGYGYTF
CDR3nt: TGCGCCAGCAGCCCTGCCGCAGTTGGGTATGGCTACACCTTC

abundance: .
d_gene: .
j_gene: TRBJ1-4
v_gene: TRBV28
len: 16
CDR3aa: CASSLPGGDGNEKLFF
CDR3nt: TGTGCCAGCAGTTTACCCGGGGGGGATGGAAATGAAAAACTGTTTTTT

abundance: .
d_gene: TRBD1
j_gene: TRBJ1-4
v_gene: TRBV4-1
len: 16
CDR3aa: CASSQAPTGSNEKLFF
CDR3nt: TGCGCCAGCAGCCAAGCCCCGACAGGGAGTAATGAAAAACTGTTTTTT

abundance: few
d_gene: .
j_gene: TRBJ1-1
v_gene: TRBV7-8
len: 14
CDR3aa: CASSLSESNTEAFF
CDR3nt: TGTGCCAGCAGCTTAAGTGAGTCGAACACTGAAGCTTTCTTT

abundance: .
d_gene: TRBD2
j_gene: TRBJ2-7
v_gene: TRBV18
len: 16
CDR3aa: CASSPPTAGSPYEQYF
CDR3nt: TGTGCCAGCTCACCTCCAACAGCGGGGAGTCCCTACGAGCAGTACTTC

abundance: .
d_gene: .
j_gene: TRBJ1-6
v_gene: TRBV6-5
len: 13
CDR3aa: CASNIGANSPLHF
CDR3nt: TGTGCCAGCAATATCGGGGCAAATTCACCCCTCCACTTT

abundance: .
d_gene: .
j_gene: TRBJ1-5
v_gene: TRBV5-1
len: 14
CDR3aa: CASSLGGGNQPQHF
CDR3nt: TGCGCCAGCAGCTTGGGGGGGGGCAATCAGCCCCAGCATTTT

abundance: .
d_gene: TRBD2
j_gene: TRBJ2-2
v_gene: TRBV4-2
len: 16
CDR3aa: CASSQVEAGGHRELFF
CDR3nt: TGTGCCAGCAGCCAAGTCGAGGCGGGAGGTCACCGGGAGCTGTTTTTT

abundance: .
d_gene: .
j_gene: TRBJ1-2
v_gene: TRBV7-8
len: 15
CDR3aa: CASSLQGRAPGGYTF
CDR3nt: TGTGCCAGCAGCTTACAGGGTAGAGCGCCGGGGGGCTACACCTTC

abundance: .
d_gene: TRBD2
j_gene: TRBJ2-1
v_gene: TRBV13
len: 16
CDR3aa: CASSWRTSRRGIEQFF
CDR3nt: TGTGCCAGCAGCTGGAGGACTAGCCGGAGGGGTATTGAGCAGTTCTTC

abundance: .
d_gene: .
j_gene: TRBJ2-1
v_gene: TRBV6-5
len: 12
CDR3aa: CASTDNYNEQFF
CDR3nt: TGTGCCAGCACGGACAATTACAATGAGCAGTTCTTC

abundance: .
d_gene: .
j_gene: TRBJ1-1
v_gene: TRBV11-3
len: 14
CDR3aa: CASSVQGKNTEAFF
CDR3nt: TGTGCCAGCAGCGTGCAGGGTAAGAACACTGAAGCTTTCTTT

abundance: .
d_gene: .
j_gene: TRBJ2-2
v_gene: TRBV9
len: 13
CDR3aa: CASISADTGELFF
CDR3nt: TGTGCCAGTATCTCTGCGGACACCGGGGAGCTGTTTTTT

abundance: .
d_gene: TRBD1
j_gene: TRBJ1-1
v_gene: TRBV2
len: 13
CDR3aa: CASSYRGLGEAFF
CDR3nt: TGTGCCAGCAGTTACAGGGGGCTTGGTGAAGCTTTCTTT

abundance: once
d_gene: .
j_gene: TRBJ2-1
v_gene: TRBV7-9
len: 15
CDR3aa: CASSALVISYNEQFF
CDR3nt: TGTGCCAGCAGCGCCCTGGTTATATCCTACAATGAGCAGTTCTTC

abundance: .
d_gene: .
j_gene: TRBJ2-4
v_gene: TRBV9
len: 13
CDR3aa: CASSVSGGNIQYF
CDR3nt: TGTGCCAGCAGCGTATCAGGGGGGAACATTCAGTACTTC

abundance: .
d_gene: .
j_gene: TRBJ2-7
v_gene: TRBV6-5
len: 14
CDR3aa: CASSYSGLSYEQYF
CDR3nt: TGTGCCAGCAGTTACTCGGGACTTTCCTACGAGCAGTACTTC

abundance: .
d_gene: TRBD1
j_gene: TRBJ1-5
v_gene: TRBV5-8
len: 15
CDR3aa: CASSTTGASNRPQHF
CDR3nt: TGTGCCAGCAGCACGACAGGGGCGAGCAATCGGCCCCAGCATTTT

abundance: .
d_gene: .
j_gene: TRBJ2-7
v_gene: TRBV6-6
len: 14
CDR3aa: CASSLPGPSDEQYF
CDR3nt: TGTGCCAGCAGCCTGCCGGGACCCTCCGACGAGCAGTACTTC

abundance: .
d_gene: TRBD1
j_gene: TRBJ1-2
v_gene: TRBV7-2
len: 15
CDR3aa: CASSFGQGIVYGYTF
CDR3nt: TGTGCCAGCAGCTTCGGACAGGGCATCGTCTATGGCTACACCTTC

abundance: .
d_gene: TRBD2
j_gene: TRBJ2-7
v_gene: TRBV28
len: 16
CDR3aa: CASSPAASGSSYEQYF
CDR3nt: TGTGCCAGCAGCCCCGCCGCAAGCGGGAGCTCCTACGAGCAGTACTTC

abundance: .
d_gene: .
j_gene: TRBJ1-6
v_gene: TRBV7-2
len: 18
CDR3aa: CASSSRGPIRRSNSPLHF
CDR3nt: TGTGCCAGCAGCTCCCGGGGCCCAATCAGGAGATCTAATTCACCCCTCCACTTT

abundance: .
d_gene: .
j_gene: TRBJ2-7
v_gene: TRBV6-5
len: 10
CDR3aa: CASSYYEQYF
CDR3nt: TGTGCCAGCAGTTATTACGAGCAGTACTTC

abundance: .
d_gene: TRBD2
j_gene: TRBJ2-3
v_gene: TRBV18
len: 16
CDR3aa: CASSPSGTSGTDTQYF
CDR3nt: TGTGCCAGCTCCCCTTCGGGGACTAGCGGCACAGATACGCAGTATTTT

abundance: .
d_gene: .
j_gene: TRBJ2-3
v_gene: TRBV2
len: 15
CDR3aa: CASSEEGITPDTQYF
CDR3nt: TGTGCCAGCAGTGAGGAGGGTATTACACCGGATACGCAGTATTTT

abundance: .
d_gene: .
j_gene: TRBJ2-1
v_gene: TRBV6-5
len: 14
CDR3aa: CASSYLGYLNEQFF
CDR3nt: TGTGCCAGCAGTTACCTTGGCTACCTCAATGAGCAGTTCTTC

abundance: few
d_gene: TRBD1
j_gene: TRBJ2-1
v_gene: TRBV6-5
len: 16
CDR3aa: CASSYSNQGAHNEQFF
CDR3nt: TGTGCCAGCAGTTACTCGAATCAGGGGGCCCACAATGAGCAGTTCTTC

abundance: .
d_gene: .
j_gene: TRBJ2-2
v_gene: TRBV2
len: 11
CDR3aa: CASSLLGSSFF
CDR3nt: TGTGCCAGCAGTCTCCTGGGCTCCTCGTTTTTT

abundance: .
d_gene: .
j_gene: TRBJ1-4
v_gene: TRBV5-4
len: 16
CDR3aa: CASSLGGGGTNEKLFF
CDR3nt: TGTGCCAGCAGCTTGGGTGGAGGGGGAACTAATGAAAAACTGTTTTTT

abundance: .
d_gene: .
j_gene: TRBJ2-1
v_gene: TRBV5-1
len: 13
CDR3aa: CASSLGLYNEQFF
CDR3nt: TGCGCCAGCAGCTTGGGACTCTACAATGAGCAGTTCTTC

abundance: once
d_gene: .
j_gene: TRBJ2-7
v_gene: TRBV28
len: 13
CDR3aa: CASSPTIDYEQYF
CDR3nt: TGTGCCAGCAGCCCTACCATAGACTACGAGCAGTACTTC

abundance: .
d_gene: .
j_gene: TRBJ1-1
v_gene: TRBV28
len: 13
CDR3aa: CASKNSANTEAFF
CDR3nt: TGTGCCAGCAAAAACTCAGCCAACACTGAAGCTTTCTTT

abundance: .
d_gene: TRBD1
j_gene: TRBJ1-4
v_gene: TRBV18
len: 15
CDR3aa: CASSPQGAPYEKLFF
CDR3nt: TGTGCCAGCTCACCCCAGGGGGCGCCATATGAAAAACTGTTTTTT

abundance: .
d_gene: .
j_gene: TRBJ1-4
v_gene: TRBV14
len: 14
CDR3aa: CASSQGQGNEKLFF
CDR3nt: TGTGCCAGCAGCCAAGGTCAGGGAAATGAAAAACTGTTTTTT

abundance: .
d_gene: .
j_gene: TRBJ2-3
v_gene: TRBV29-1
len: 13
CDR3aa: CSVLSGSTDTQYF
CDR3nt: TGCAGCGTCCTCAGCGGTAGCACAGATACGCAGTATTTT

abundance: .
d_gene: .
j_gene: TRBJ1-1
v_gene: TRBV9
len: 17
CDR3aa: CASSVDPTGLLRTEAFF
CDR3nt: TGTGCCAGCAGCGTAGACCCGACAGGCCTTTTGCGCACTGAAGCTTTCTTT

abundance: .
d_gene: .
j_gene: TRBJ2-2
v_gene: TRBV6-4
len: 14
CDR3aa: CASSDEGGSAELFF
CDR3nt: TGTGCCAGCAGTGACGAGGGGGGTTCCGCGGAGCTGTTTTTT

abundance: .
d_gene: TRBD2
j_gene: TRBJ2-3
v_gene: TRBV2
len: 19
CDR3aa: CASTGSPSGGFGPTDTQYF
CDR3nt: TGTGCCAGCACCGGAAGCCCTAGCGGGGGATTCGGGCCTACAGATACGCAGTATTTT

abundance: few
d_gene: .
j_gene: TRBJ2-2
v_gene: TRBV20-1
len: 13
CDR3aa: CSASPPGVGELFF
CDR3nt: TGCAGTGCGAGTCCCCCGGGTGTCGGGGAGCTGTTTTTT

abundance: .
d_gene: .
j_gene: TRBJ1-5
v_gene: TRBV18
len: 13
CDR3aa: CASSPGHNQPQHF
CDR3nt: TGTGCCAGCTCGCCAGGTCACAATCAGCCCCAGCATTTT

abundance: .
d_gene: .
j_gene: TRBJ1-2
v_gene: TRBV12-3/TRBV12-4
len: 13
CDR3aa: CASSQRQDYGYTF
CDR3nt: TGTGCCAGCAGTCAGCGACAGGACTATGGCTACACCTTC

abundance: .
d_gene: TRBD1
j_gene: TRBJ2-7
v_gene: TRBV11-2
len: 14
CDR3aa: CASSPWTGDYEQYF
CDR3nt: TGTGCCAGCAGCCCTTGGACAGGGGACTACGAGCAGTACTTC

abundance: .
d_gene: TRBD1
j_gene: TRBJ1-6
v_gene: TRBV7-9
len: 19
CDR3aa: CASDQGGGGPSSYNSPLHF
CDR3nt: TGTGCCAGCGACCAGGGGGGAGGAGGCCCCAGCTCCTATAATTCACCCCTCCACTTT

abundance: once
d_gene: .
j_gene: TRBJ2-7
v_gene: TRBV6-5
len: 13
CDR3aa: CASSTGPGGEQYF
CDR3nt: TGTGCCAGCAGTACTGGACCGGGCGGGGAGCAGTACTTC

abundance: .
d_gene: .
j_gene: TRBJ2-7
v_gene: TRBV5-1
len: 14
CDR3aa: CASSGGDEGYEQYF
CDR3nt: TGCGCCAGCAGCGGAGGGGACGAGGGCTACGAGCAGTACTTC

abundance: .
d_gene: .
j_gene: TRBJ1-5
v_gene: TRBV2
len: 14
CDR3aa: CASSDTDFNQPQHF
CDR3nt: TGTGCCAGCAGCGATACAGATTTCAATCAGCCCCAGCATTTT

abundance: .
d_gene: .
j_gene: TRBJ1-5
v_gene: TRBV6-5
len: 10
CDR3aa: CASHTRPQHF
CDR3nt: TGTGCCAGCCATACGCGGCCCCAGCATTTT

abundance: few
d_gene: .
j_gene: TRBJ1-6
v_gene: TRBV30
len: 14
CDR3aa: CACGGLSYNSPLHF
CDR3nt: TGTGCCTGTGGCGGCCTCTCCTATAATTCACCCCTCCACTTT

abundance: .
d_gene: .
j_gene: TRBJ2-3
v_gene: TRBV5-4
len: 15
CDR3aa: CASTSGTSPTDTQYF
CDR3nt: TGTGCCAGCACCTCGGGCACTAGCCCCACAGATACGCAGTATTTT

abundance: .
d_gene: .
j_gene: TRBJ1-2
v_gene: TRBV5-4
len: 15
CDR3aa: CASSLDMTGGAGYTF
CDR3nt: TGTGCCAGCAGCTTGGATATGACGGGCGGCGCTGGCTACACCTTC

abundance: .
d_gene: .
j_gene: TRBJ2-1
v_gene: TRBV3-1/TRBV3-2
len: 12
CDR3aa: CASSSSVDRPFF
CDR3nt: TGTGCCAGCAGCTCGTCCGTGGACCGTCCGTTCTTC

abundance: .
d_gene: .
j_gene: TRBJ2-7
v_gene: TRBV18
len: 15
CDR3aa: CASSPFSGLKYEQYF
CDR3nt: TGTGCCAGCTCACCTTTCTCCGGGCTAAAGTACGAGCAGTACTTC

abundance: .
d_gene: .
j_gene: TRBJ2-2
v_gene: TRBV19
len: 16
CDR3aa: CASSIWADRRTGELFF
CDR3nt: TGTGCCAGTAGTATTTGGGCAGACCGCCGCACCGGGGAGCTGTTTTTT